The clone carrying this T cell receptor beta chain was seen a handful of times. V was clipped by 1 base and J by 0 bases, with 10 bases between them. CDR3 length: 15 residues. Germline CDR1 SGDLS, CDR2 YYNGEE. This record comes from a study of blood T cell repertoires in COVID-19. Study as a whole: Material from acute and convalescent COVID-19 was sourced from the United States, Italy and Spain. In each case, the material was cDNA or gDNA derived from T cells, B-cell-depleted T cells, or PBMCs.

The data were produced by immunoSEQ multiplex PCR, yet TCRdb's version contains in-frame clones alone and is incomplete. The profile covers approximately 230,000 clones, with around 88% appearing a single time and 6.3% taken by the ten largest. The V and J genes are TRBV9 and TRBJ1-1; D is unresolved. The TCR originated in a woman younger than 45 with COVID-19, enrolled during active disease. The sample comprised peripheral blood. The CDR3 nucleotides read TGTGCCAGCAGCGTATACAGTGGCATGAACACTGAAGCTTTCTTT. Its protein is CASSVYSGMNTEAFF.